The clone carrying this T cell receptor beta chain was detected many times. Antigen unknown. MiXCR, run by TCRdb on the RACE reads, gives a single entry per CDR3 protein. Of 300,000 to 400,000 distinct CDR3 sequences detected, 4.5% to 5.5% appear once; the ten largest clones hold 2.6%. Time point described: pre-sensitization, week 0. Treatment noted: therapeutic diphenylcyclopropenone sensitization with weekly scalp DPC. The record originates from a study of human T cells and chemical hapten exposure. Study results and limitations: All donors were alopecia patients, so their immunity may differ from that of healthy people.

The origin of this receptor is a woman in her forties or fifties with alopecia areata. Some clones in this sample may be carry-over from other donors' samples. This sample comprised whole blood, obtained in connection with sensitization to the hapten diphenylcyclopropenone (DPC).

The CDR3 loop is CATSDPRLAGGPYNEQFF. The CDR3 nucleotides read TGTGCCACCAGTGATCCCCGACTAGCGGGAGGCCCCTACAATGAGCAGTTCTTC. This chain joins TRBV24-1 and TRBJ2-1; TRBD2 agrees at 13 bases. Losses at the gene ends were 3 bases for V and 2 bases for J; bases not matched to a gene: 6. In germline, CDR1 is KGHDR, CDR2 SFDVKD. The CDR3 length is 18 residues.